These 15 T cell receptor beta chains came from one sample sequenced in a study of chemoradiotherapy in HPV16-positive cancers. TCRdb's copy holds only in-frame clones and misses some; the assay was immunoSEQ multiplex PCR. The sample includes approximately 3,000 clones, just under 85% of them seen just once. Sequences were derived from blood, sampled from a patient who underwent chemoradiotherapy. These receptors all stem from a human donor with HPV-associated anogenital cancer.

The chain combines TRBV4-3 with TRBJ1-2; perhaps TRBD1 as D (5 bases). Trimming took off 3 bases at V and 2 bases at J, with 16 bases between the two ends. The CDR3 covers 16 residues. Germline CDR1 LGHNA, CDR2 YSLEER. The CDR3 DNA follows: TGCGCCAGCAGCCAGTCCCCTGGGACGGAAAACTATGGCTACACCTTC. Protein sequence: CASSQSPGTENYGYTF.

The CDR3 region is CAWLRETGANVLTF. In DNA, the CDR3 is TGTGCCTGGCTAAGGGAAACTGGGGCCAACGTCCTGACTTTC. The gene calls are TRBV30 and TRBJ2-6; no clear D. Germline V gene sequence: CDR1 GTSNPN, CDR2 SVGIG (reference sequence). The CDR3 is made up of 14 amino acids. Trimming left V 5 bases short and J 2 bases short, with 10 bases between.

This chain uses TRBV7-4 with TRBJ1-1; 7 bases map to TRBD1. With V trimmed by 5 bases and J by 5 bases, 8 bases remained unmatched. Germline CDR1 reads SGHVT; CDR2 reads SQSDAQ. There are 14 residues in the CDR3. CDR3 loop: CASSRRQGGTEAFF. DNA of the CDR3: TGTGCCAGCAGCCGACGTCAGGGGGGGACTGAAGCTTTCTTT. Variable domain in full (rest from reference TRBV7-4 and TRBJ1-1): GAGVSQSPRYKVAKRGRDVALRCDSISGHVTLYWYRQTLGQGSEVLTYSQSDAQRDKSGRPSGRFSAERPERSVSTLKIQRTEQGDSAVYLCASSRRQGGTEAFFGQGTRLTVV.

This rearrangement joins TRBV6-5 to TRBJ1-1, with D hard to call. Germline values: CDR1 MNHEY, CDR2 SVGAGI. The CDR3 sequence is 12 residues long. V was clipped by 4 bases and J by 8 bases, with 11 bases between them. The CDR3 nucleotides are TGTGCCAGCAGTTCGCTAATTGGGGAAGCTTTCTTT. It codes for CASSSLIGEAFF.

The V gene is TRBV30, the J gene TRBJ2-1; D call uncertain. Germline CDR1 and CDR2: GTSNPN and SVGIG (reference sequence). The CDR3 runs 11 residues. The ends were cut back, 3 bases at V and 4 bases at J, with 4 bases in the middle. Written as DNA, the CDR3 is TGTGCCTGGAGAGGGTACAATGAGCAGTTCTTC. Amino acids: CAWRGYNEQFF.

The chain combines TRBV10-3 with TRBJ1-6; possible D gene TRBD1, 5 bases. Trimming removed 8 bases from V and 3 bases from J, with 11 bases in between. Germline-derived CDR1 and CDR2 are ENHRY and SYGVKD. The CDR3 has 14 residues. This CDR3 reads CAIARGDYNSPLHF. Written as DNA, the CDR3 is TGTGCCATCGCTAGGGGTGACTATAATTCACCCCTCCACTTT.

The chain is built from TRBV6-6 and TRBJ2-7; the match to TRBD1 covers 7 bases. V dropped 5 bases and J dropped 9; count of bases not matched to a gene: 13. The CDR3 covers 14 residues. CDR1 MNHNY and CDR2 SVGAGI come from the germline V gene (reference sequence). The CDR3 loop reads CASSTTGEGNGQYF. The CDR3, as DNA: TGTGCCAGCAGTACCACAGGGGAAGGAAACGGGCAGTACTTC.

V and J are TRBV9 and TRBJ1-2; D unresolved. This CDR3 region has 15 residues. The V end lost 4 bases, the J end lost 7 bases, and 20 bases lay between the germline ends. Germline V lookup: CDR1 SGDLS, CDR2 YYNGEE. This chain's CDR3 is CASSLPGRESAGYTF. The CDR3 bases are TGTGCCAGCAGCCTCCCGGGGAGGGAAAGTGCTGGCTACACCTTC. Supplemented by reference TRBV9 and TRBJ1-2, the full variable domain reads DSGVTQTPKHLITATGQRVTLRCSPRSGDLSVYWYQQSLDQGLQFLIQYYNGEERAKGNILERFSAQQFPDLHSELNLSSLELGDSALYFCASSLPGRESAGYTFGSGTRLTVV.

In this sample, this clone turned up a few times. V gene TRBV19 combines with J gene TRBJ1-2; perhaps TRBD1 as D (5 bases). The CDR3 covers 16 residues. V was pared by 6 bases and J by 0 bases, with 17 bases between. Germline-derived CDR1 and CDR2 are LNHDA and SQIVND (reference sequence). CDR3 nucleotides: TGTGCCAGTAGCCGAGGGACGGGGAAAGCTAACTATGGCTACACCTTC. It yields the protein CASSRGTGKANYGYTF.

A single count supports this clone. V and J are TRBV27 and TRBJ1-4; TRBD1 aligns across 8 bases. The J segment lost 4 bases and the V segment lost 4 bases, leaving 11 bases of the junction unmatched. The length of the CDR3 is 17 residues. The germline V gene encodes CDR1 MNHEY and CDR2 SMNVEV (reference sequence). This CDR3 is CASSSGFYRGINEKLFF. CDR3 in DNA: TGTGCCAGCAGTTCCGGTTTTTACAGGGGGATTAATGAAAAACTGTTTTTT.

The gene calls are TRBV9 and TRBJ1-2, with 7 bases aligning to TRBD1. The CDR3 extends over 14 amino acids. V shed 2 bases, J shed 3 bases, and the junction held 4 bases outside the gene matches. Germline loops: CDR1 SGDLS, CDR2 YYNGEE. The CDR3 is CASSVDRVDYGYTF. The CDR3 nucleotides read TGTGCCAGCAGCGTTGACAGGGTGGACTATGGCTACACCTTC.

This clone was seen a few times. The J gene is TRBJ2-5, the V gene TRBV7-9; TRBD1 matches 8 bases. V was clipped by 4 bases and J by 2 bases; unmatched bases: 9. Germline CDR1 SEHNR, CDR2 FQNEAQ (reference sequence). This CDR3 region has 16 residues. CDR3 sequence (DNA): TGTGCCAGCAGCTCCCGACAGGGGTTAGGGCAAGAGACCCAGTACTTC. Its translation: CASSSRQGLGQETQYF.

V and J are TRBV27 and TRBJ1-1; D is unresolved. Per the germline V gene, CDR1 is MNHEY and CDR2 is SMNVEV (reference sequence). V dropped 5 bases and J dropped 3 bases, with 10 bases sitting between them. The CDR3 extends over 13 amino acids. CDR3 DNA: TGTGCCAGCAGTCACACATGGGACACTGAAGCTTTCTTT. This translates into CASSHTWDTEAFF.

This chain connects TRBV30 to TRBJ2-1; D possibly matches TRBD1 or TRBD2 (6 bases each). The V end lost 3 bases, the J end lost 7 bases, and 13 bases lay between the germline ends. CDR3 length equals 13 residues. The germline V gene encodes CDR1 GTSNPN and CDR2 SVGIG (reference sequence). As DNA, the CDR3 is TGTGCCTGGAGCCTAGGGGGGCGAAATGAGCAGTTCTTC. Its protein product is CAWSLGGRNEQFF.

V and J are TRBV4-1 and TRBJ1-4, with 8 positions matching TRBD1. Losses at the gene ends were 1 base for V and 5 bases for J; bases not matched to a gene: 0. Looked up from germline, CDR1 is MGHRA and CDR2 is YSYEKL. The CDR3 is made up of 14 amino acids. CDR3 protein: CASSQGTGNEKLFF. The DNA of the CDR3 is TGCGCCAGCAGCCAAGGGACAGGGAATGAAAAACTGTTTTTT.